The clone carrying this T cell receptor (beta chain) came up a few times. The data were obtained in a study of blood T cell repertoires in COVID-19. Study in general: Specimens from acute and convalescent COVID-19 originated in the United States, Italy and Spain. The analysed material was cDNA or gDNA that came from T cells, B-cell-depleted T cells, or PBMCs.

V dropped 5 bases and J dropped 4; count of bases not matched to a gene: 11. This CDR3 comprises 16 residues. Looked up from germline, CDR1 is SGHTA and CDR2 is FQGNSA. Original methodology: Estimation of nucleated cell counts was performed using reference gene primer amplification. Assay: immunoSEQ multiplex PCR; the TCRdb copy retains only in-frame clones and omits some. V and J calls and clone size are as listed in that table; D and trimming were resolved from the DNA. The table lists roughly 150,000 clones, 80% to 90% of them singletons. The TCR comes from a human donor in a cohort sampled during active COVID-19. Specimen: peripheral blood. The chain carries TRBV7-2 and TRBJ2-7, with 10 bases matching TRBD2. The CDR3 region has the DNA TGTGCCAGCAGCCCAGCGGCAGCAGCGGGGGGGTACGAGCAGTACTTC. This sequence encodes CASSPAAAAGGYEQYF.